The following is a T cell receptor beta chain sequence with its context. These data come from a study of blood T cell repertoires in COVID-19. Background on the study: The cDNA or gDNA used as material had been derived from T cells, B-cell-depleted T cells, or PBMCs.

Per the authors' pipeline: For nucleated cells, counts were estimated from reference gene primer amplification. This table comes from immunoSEQ multiplex PCR, and its TCRdb copy is limited to in-frame clones, with some not included. That table furnishes V, J and clone size, whereas the DNA furnished D and trimming. The sample lists some 700,000 clones, more than 80% occurring once. The CDR3 has 15 residues. V lost 6 bases to trimming and J lost 0 bases, with 12 bases between them. From germline, CDR1 is MNHEY and CDR2 SVGAGI. The receptor was isolated from a woman under 30 with acute or convalescent COVID-19. The chain joins TRBV6-5 to TRBJ2-4; D remains unclear. The specimen was peripheral blood. This CDR3 reads CASRRLSRAKNIQYF. DNA of the CDR3: TGTGCCAGCAGGCGGTTGAGTCGAGCCAAAAACATTCAGTACTTC.